This TCR beta chain stems from a study of T cells in Graves' hyperthyroidism and ophthalmopathy. This CDR3 region has 14 residues. Between the trimmed V and J ends, which lost 6 bases and 2 bases, there was a span of 8 bases. The germline V gene has CDR1 SEHNR and CDR2 FQNEAQ (reference sequence). RNA transcripts gave rise to amplified TCR beta CDR3 regions. When the TCR CDR3 underwent first-round RT-PCR, the HTBI primer set was used. TCRdb reprocessed the multiplex PCR reads via MiXCR and lists one record per CDR3 protein. Among hundreds of thousands of distinct CDR3 sequences listed, approximately 15% were seen once.

The TCR sequence derives from a woman between 45 and 65 years old with Graves' ophthalmopathy. The chain carries TRBV7-9 and TRBJ2-6; D gene ambiguous. Specimen: blood. CDR3 in amino acids: CASSPQPGANVLTF. The CDR3 DNA reads as TGTGCCAGCAGTCCACAGCCTGGGGCCAACGTCCTGACTTTC.